This T cell receptor (beta chain) stems from a study of cytomegalovirus exposure and HLA in healthy donors. Across the study: Earlier results showed 90 million to 120 million unique TCR beta sequences derived from some 180 million T cells.

On this clone: The antigen remains undetermined.

V was shortened by 2 bases and J by 5 bases, with 9 bases between the two germline ends. The CDR3 loop spans 13 amino acids. Per germline, CDR1 SGHVS and CDR2 FNYEAQ. Study outcomes and limitations: Association with HLA alleles at 0.05 false discovery rate was found for 17,000 or so TCR beta sequences in a later analysis. Researchers counted approximately 160 TCR beta chains as cytomegalovirus-associated.

The PCR had 60 Vbeta and 13 Jbeta primers. Assay: immunoSEQ multiplex PCR; the TCRdb copy retains only in-frame clones and omits some. The sample shows about 190,000 clones, 70% to 90% of them seen only once. The sequence was collected from a male donor in good health and CMV-seronegative. This sequence joins TRBV7-6 and TRBJ1-1; D remains ambiguous. What was sequenced was PBMCs. The chain's CDR3 is CASSLKSSTEAFF. In DNA, the CDR3 is TGTGCCAGCAGCTTAAAGTCCAGTACTGAAGCTTTCTTT.